This T cell receptor beta chain comes out of a study of shared clonotypes between healthy human individuals. Profiled with immunoSEQ multiplex PCR; TCRdb holds only in-frame clones, not every one. This table has 2 million to 2.5 million clones, more than 80% appearing once. With 3 bases removed from V and 6 bases from J, the gap between germline ends came to 14 bases. This CDR3 region has 15 residues. CDR1 KGHSH and CDR2 LQKENI come from the germline V gene. The sequencing sample was made of naive CD4+ T cells from PBMCs. The subset denotes: CD45RA+ positively selected. The chain employs TRBV18 and TRBJ1-4, with unresolved D. This clonotype originated in a man aged 18 to 30 in good health. Some clones in this sample may be carry-over from other donors' samples. The CDR3 is CASSPSDAWDEKLFF. In nucleotides, the CDR3 is TGTGCCAGCTCACCCTCGGATGCCTGGGATGAAAAACTGTTTTTT.